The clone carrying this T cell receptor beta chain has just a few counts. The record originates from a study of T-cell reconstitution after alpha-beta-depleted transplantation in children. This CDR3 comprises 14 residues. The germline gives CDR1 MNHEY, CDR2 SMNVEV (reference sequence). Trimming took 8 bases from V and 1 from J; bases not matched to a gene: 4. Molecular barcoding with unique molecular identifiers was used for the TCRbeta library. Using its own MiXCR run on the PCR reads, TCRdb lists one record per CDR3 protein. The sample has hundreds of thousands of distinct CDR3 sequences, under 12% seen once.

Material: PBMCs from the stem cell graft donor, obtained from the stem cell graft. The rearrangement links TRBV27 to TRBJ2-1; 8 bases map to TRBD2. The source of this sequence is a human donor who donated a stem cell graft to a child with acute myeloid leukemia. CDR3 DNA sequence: TGTGCCAGCGGACTAGCAGGTTCCTACAATGAGCAGTTCTTC. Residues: CASGLAGSYNEQFF.